The next 7 T cell receptor beta chains were all read from a single sample in a study of blood T cell repertoires in COVID-19. The data were produced by immunoSEQ multiplex PCR, yet TCRdb's version contains in-frame clones alone and is incomplete. The sample gives over 250,000 clones, around nine tenths of which show up once; approximately 2% is in the top ten. The sequenced sample was PBMCs or T cells enriched from blood (not recorded which). These receptors originate from a woman aged 55-69 years in a cohort exposed to, infected with or recovered from COVID-19 (not recorded which).

The chain uses TRBV27 and TRBJ1-6; TRBD1 is a possible D gene (6 bases). Between the trimmed V and J ends, which lost 6 bases and 0 bases, there was a span of 12 bases. Germline V gene sequence: CDR1 MNHEY, CDR2 SMNVEV (reference sequence). This CDR3 has 16 residues. CDR3 sequence (DNA): TGTGCCAGCAGCCTTGGACAGAGCTCCTATAATTCACCCCTCCACTTT. Translating gives CASSLGQSSYNSPLHF.

The DNA of the CDR3 is TGTGCCAGCAGGCACACCCTAGGGGGCAGGGGCACCTACGAGCAGTACTTC. Its protein product is CASRHTLGGRGTYEQYF. This chain links TRBV9 with TRBJ2-7; 7 nucleotides align to TRBD1. Germline-derived CDR1 and CDR2 are SGDLS and YYNGEE. CDR3 size: 17 residues. The V segment lost 5 bases and the J segment 2 bases; nucleotides outside the gene matches: 16.

The chain combines TRBV4-3 with TRBJ2-2; TRBD2 matches 10 bases. The CDR3 has 16 amino acids. The germline V gene encodes CDR1 LGHNA and CDR2 YSLEER. V trimming: 0 bases; J trimming: 9 bases; junction bases outside the gene matches: 7. The CDR3 reads CASSQDYTSGVRELFF. CDR3 coding DNA: TGCGCCAGCAGCCAAGATTATACTAGCGGGGTCCGGGAGCTGTTTTTT.

The DNA of the CDR3 is TGCGCCAGCAGCTCCCGGACAGGGGGCGGTTCTGGGGCCAACGTCCTGACTTTC. Amino acids: CASSSRTGGGSGANVLTF. V is TRBV5-1 and J is TRBJ2-6; the match to TRBD1 covers 11 bases. V lost 3 bases, J lost 1 base, and 6 bases stayed unmatched. CDR1 is SGHRS, CDR2 YFSETQ, per germline. This CDR3 has 18 amino acids.

This clone was seen just once. The chain joins TRBV5-1 to TRBJ2-1, with TRBD2 identical over 8 bases. Germline CDR1 reads SGHRS; CDR2 reads YFSETQ. V gave up 4 bases and J gave up 0 bases; unmatched junction bases: 3. The CDR3 has 15 residues. The CDR3 region has the DNA TGCGCCAGCAGCGGTAGCGGGAACTCCTACAATGAGCAGTTCTTC. Its protein is CASSGSGNSYNEQFF.

CDR3 amino acids: CASSLSGQANTGELFF. In DNA form, the CDR3 reads TGTGCCAGCAGCTTATCGGGACAGGCGAACACCGGGGAGCTGTTTTTT. The gene calls are TRBV7-3 and TRBJ2-2, with TRBD1 identical over 8 bases. The length of the CDR3 is 16 residues. Germline CDR1 reads SGHTA; CDR2 reads FQGTGA. After removal of 2 bases from V and 0 bases from J, the junction contained 2 bases not matched to a gene.

The gene calls are TRBV29-1 and TRBJ2-2; TRBD1 might be the D (6 bases). Trimming took off 7 bases at V and 5 bases at J, with 11 bases between the two ends. Germline V lookup: CDR1 SQVTM, CDR2 ANQGSEA. This CDR3 has 12 residues. CDR3 protein: CSAGTPTGELFF. The CDR3 nucleotides read TGCAGCGCCGGGACACCGACCGGGGAGCTGTTTTTT.